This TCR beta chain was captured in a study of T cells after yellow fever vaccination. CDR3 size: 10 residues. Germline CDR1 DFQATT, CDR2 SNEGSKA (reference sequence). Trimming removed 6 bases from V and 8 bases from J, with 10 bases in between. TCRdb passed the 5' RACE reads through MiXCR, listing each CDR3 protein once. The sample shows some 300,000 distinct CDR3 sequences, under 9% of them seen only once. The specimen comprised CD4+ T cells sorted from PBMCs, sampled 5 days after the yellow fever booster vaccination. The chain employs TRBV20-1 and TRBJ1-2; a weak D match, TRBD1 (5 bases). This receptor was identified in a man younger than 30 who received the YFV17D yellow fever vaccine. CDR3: CSALTVGYTF. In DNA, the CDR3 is TGCAGTGCCTTGACAGTGGGCTACACCTTC.